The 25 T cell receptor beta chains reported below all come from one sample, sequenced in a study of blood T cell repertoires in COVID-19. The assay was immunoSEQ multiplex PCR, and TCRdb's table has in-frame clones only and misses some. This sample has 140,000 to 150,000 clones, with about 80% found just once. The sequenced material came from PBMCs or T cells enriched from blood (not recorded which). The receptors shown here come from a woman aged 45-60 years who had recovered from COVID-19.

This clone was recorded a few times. CDR3 in DNA: TGTGCCAGCCTCGACAGGGCTGGCAATCAGCCCCAGCATTTT. Protein sequence: CASLDRAGNQPQHF. The chain joins TRBV2 to TRBJ1-5; 7 nucleotides line up with TRBD1. CDR1 SNHLY and CDR2 FYNNEI come from the germline V gene. The CDR3 is made up of 14 amino acids. Germline trimming cut 8 bases from V and 2 bases from J; bases unmatched to any gene: 6.

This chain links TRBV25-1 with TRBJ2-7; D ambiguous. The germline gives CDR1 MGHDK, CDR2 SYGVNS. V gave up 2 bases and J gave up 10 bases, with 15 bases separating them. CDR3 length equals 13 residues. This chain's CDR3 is CASSEGGAAIQYV. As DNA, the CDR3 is TGTGCCAGCAGTGAAGGCGGCGCAGCGATACAGTACGTC.

This CDR3 reads CASSPRDSSYNEQFF. DNA for the CDR3: TGTGCCAGCAGCCCTAGAGACTCCTCCTACAATGAGCAGTTCTTC. V gene TRBV11-1 combines with J gene TRBJ2-1; D call uncertain. The V and J ends lost 5 bases and 0 bases respectively, with 11 bases between them. The length of the CDR3 is 15 residues. CDR1 is SGHAT, CDR2 FQDESV, per germline (reference sequence).

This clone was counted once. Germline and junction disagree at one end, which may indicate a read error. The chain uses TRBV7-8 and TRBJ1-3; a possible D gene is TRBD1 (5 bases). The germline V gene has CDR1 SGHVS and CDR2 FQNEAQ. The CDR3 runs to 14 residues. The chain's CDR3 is CASSPTGTTTVFIF. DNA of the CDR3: TGTGCCAGCAGCCCAACCGGGACTACCACGGTGTTTATTTTT.

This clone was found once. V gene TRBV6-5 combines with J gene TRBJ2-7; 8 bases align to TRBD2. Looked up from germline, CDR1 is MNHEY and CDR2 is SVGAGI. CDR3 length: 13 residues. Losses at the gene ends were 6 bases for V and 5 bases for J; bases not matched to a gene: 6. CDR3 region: CASSPRGGNEQYV. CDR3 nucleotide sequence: TGTGCCAGCAGCCCCCGGGGGGGGAACGAGCAGTACGTC.

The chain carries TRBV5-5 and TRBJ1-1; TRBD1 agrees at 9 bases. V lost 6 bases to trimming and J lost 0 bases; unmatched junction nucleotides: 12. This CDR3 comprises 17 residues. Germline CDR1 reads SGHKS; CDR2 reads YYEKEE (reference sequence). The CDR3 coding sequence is TGTGCCAGCACCCCGTTCGGGACAGGGACTATGAACACTGAAGCTTTCTTT. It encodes CASTPFGTGTMNTEAFF.

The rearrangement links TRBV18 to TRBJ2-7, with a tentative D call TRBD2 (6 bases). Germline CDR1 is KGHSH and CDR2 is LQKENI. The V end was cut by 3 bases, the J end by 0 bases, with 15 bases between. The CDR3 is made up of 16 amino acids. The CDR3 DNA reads TGTGCCAGCTCACCTGACATCCCCGGGAGCTCCTACGAGCAGTACTTC. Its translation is CASSPDIPGSSYEQYF. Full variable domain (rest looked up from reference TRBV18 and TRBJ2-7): NAGVMQNPRHLVRRRGQEARLRCSPMKGHSHVYWYRQLPEEGLKFMVYLQKENIIDESGMPKERFSAEFPKEGPSILRIQQVVRGDSAAYFCASSPDIPGSSYEQYFGPGTRLTVT.

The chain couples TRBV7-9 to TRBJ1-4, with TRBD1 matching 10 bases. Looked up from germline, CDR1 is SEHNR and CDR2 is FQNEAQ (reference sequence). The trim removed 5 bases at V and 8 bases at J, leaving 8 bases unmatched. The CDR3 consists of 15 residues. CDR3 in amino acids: CASSHRQGAFEKLFF. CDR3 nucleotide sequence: TGTGCCAGCAGCCATAGACAGGGGGCTTTCGAAAAACTGTTTTTT.

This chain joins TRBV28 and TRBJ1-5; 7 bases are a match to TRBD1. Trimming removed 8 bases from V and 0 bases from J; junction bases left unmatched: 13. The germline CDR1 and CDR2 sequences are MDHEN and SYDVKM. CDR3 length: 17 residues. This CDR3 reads CASSTHRQGPSNQPQHF. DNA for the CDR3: TGTGCCAGCTCAACCCATCGACAGGGTCCTAGCAATCAGCCCCAGCATTTT.

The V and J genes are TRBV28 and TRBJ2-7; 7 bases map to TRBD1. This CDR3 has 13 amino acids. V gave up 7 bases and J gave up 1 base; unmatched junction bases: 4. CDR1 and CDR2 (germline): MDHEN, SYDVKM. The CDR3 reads CASTSGQSYEQYV. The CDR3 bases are TGTGCCAGCACCTCGGGACAGTCCTACGAGCAGTACGTC.

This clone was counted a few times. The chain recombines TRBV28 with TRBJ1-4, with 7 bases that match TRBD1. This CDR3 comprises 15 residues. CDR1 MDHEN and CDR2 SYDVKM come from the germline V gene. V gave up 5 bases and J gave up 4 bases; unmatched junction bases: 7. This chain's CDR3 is CASSDLGQSNEKLFF. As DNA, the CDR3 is TGTGCCAGCAGTGACCTGGGACAGAGTAATGAAAAACTGTTTTTT.

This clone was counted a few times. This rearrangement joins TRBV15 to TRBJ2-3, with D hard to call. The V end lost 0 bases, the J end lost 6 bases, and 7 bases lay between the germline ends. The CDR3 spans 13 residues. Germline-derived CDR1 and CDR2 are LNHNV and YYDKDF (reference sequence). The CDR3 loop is CATSRDQFDTQYF. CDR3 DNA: TGTGCCACCAGCAGAGATCAGTTTGATACGCAGTATTTT.

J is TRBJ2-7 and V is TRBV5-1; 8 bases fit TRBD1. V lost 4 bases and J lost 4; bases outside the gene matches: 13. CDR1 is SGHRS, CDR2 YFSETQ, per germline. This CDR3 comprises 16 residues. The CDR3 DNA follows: TGCGCCAGCAGCCCTTCTCCGACAGGGGCGTCGTACGAGCAGTACTTC. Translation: CASSPSPTGASYEQYF.

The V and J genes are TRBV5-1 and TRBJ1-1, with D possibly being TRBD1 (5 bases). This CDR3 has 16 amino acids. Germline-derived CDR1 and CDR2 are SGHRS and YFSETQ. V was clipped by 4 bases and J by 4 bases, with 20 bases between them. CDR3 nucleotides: TGCGCCAGCAGCCCCGGAATAGGGGCGCGGGGCACTGAAGCTTTCTTT. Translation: CASSPGIGARGTEAFF.

CDR3 DNA sequence: TGTGCCAGCAGTGATCTAGCGGGGGTGGATACGCAGTATTTT. This encodes CASSDLAGVDTQYF. The chain has TRBV6-1 and TRBJ2-3; 10 bases are a match to TRBD2. The CDR3 extends over 14 amino acids. Germline CDR1 is MNHNS and CDR2 is SASEGT. Unmatched junction bases numbered 3, after V lost 3 bases and J lost 6 bases.

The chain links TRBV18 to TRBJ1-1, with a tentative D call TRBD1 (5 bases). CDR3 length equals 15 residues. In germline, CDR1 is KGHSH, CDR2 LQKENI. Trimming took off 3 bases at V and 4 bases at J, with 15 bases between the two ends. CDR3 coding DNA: TGTGCCAGCTCACCCCTAGCGACAGTGGGCACTGAAGCTTTCTTT. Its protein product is CASSPLATVGTEAFF. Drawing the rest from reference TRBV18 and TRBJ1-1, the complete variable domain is NAGVMQNPRHLVRRRGQEARLRCSPMKGHSHVYWYRQLPEEGLKFMVYLQKENIIDESGMPKERFSAEFPKEGPSILRIQQVVRGDSAAYFCASSPLATVGTEAFFGQGTRLTVV.

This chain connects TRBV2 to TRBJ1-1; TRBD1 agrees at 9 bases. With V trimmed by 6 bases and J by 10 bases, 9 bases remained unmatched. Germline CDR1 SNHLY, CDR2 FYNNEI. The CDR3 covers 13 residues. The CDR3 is CASSRQGGARAFF. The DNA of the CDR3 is TGTGCCAGCAGCCGACAGGGGGGAGCCAGAGCTTTCTTT.

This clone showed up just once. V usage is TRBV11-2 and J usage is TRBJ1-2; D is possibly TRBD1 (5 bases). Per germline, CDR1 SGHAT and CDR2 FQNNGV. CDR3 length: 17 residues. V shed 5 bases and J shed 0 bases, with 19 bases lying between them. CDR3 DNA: TGTGCCAGCAGCGGGGGGGTCTCTGAGGTGGCTAACTATGGCTACACCTTC. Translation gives CASSGGVSEVANYGYTF. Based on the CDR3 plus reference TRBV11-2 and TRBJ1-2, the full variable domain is EAGVAQSPRYKIIEKRQSVAFWCNPISGHATLYWYQQILGQGPKLLIQFQNNGVVDDSQLPKDRFSAERLKGVDSTLKIQPAKLEDSAVYLCASSGGVSEVANYGYTFGSGTRLTVV.

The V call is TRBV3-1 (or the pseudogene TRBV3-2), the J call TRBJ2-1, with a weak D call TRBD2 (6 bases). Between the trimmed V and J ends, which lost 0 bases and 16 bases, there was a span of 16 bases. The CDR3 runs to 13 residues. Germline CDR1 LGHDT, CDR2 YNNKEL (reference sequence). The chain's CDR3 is CASSQDRGGWGFF. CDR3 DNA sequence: TGTGCCAGCAGCCAAGATCGGGGAGGTTGGGGATTCTTC.

The CDR3 here is CASSLVGYPDYGYTF. In DNA, the CDR3 is TGCGCCAGCAGCTTGGTCGGGTATCCAGACTATGGCTACACCTTC. The chain uses TRBV5-1 and TRBJ1-2; no clear D gene. The ends were cut back, 0 bases at V and 3 bases at J, with 12 bases in the middle. Germline V CDR1 and CDR2: SGHRS, YFSETQ. The CDR3 has 15 residues.

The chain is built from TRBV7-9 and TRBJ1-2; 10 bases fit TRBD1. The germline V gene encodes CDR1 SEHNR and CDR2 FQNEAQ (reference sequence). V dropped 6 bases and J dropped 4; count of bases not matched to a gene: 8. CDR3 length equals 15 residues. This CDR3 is CASRAGTGDTYGYTF. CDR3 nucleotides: TGTGCCAGCAGGGCGGGGACAGGGGACACCTATGGCTACACCTTC.

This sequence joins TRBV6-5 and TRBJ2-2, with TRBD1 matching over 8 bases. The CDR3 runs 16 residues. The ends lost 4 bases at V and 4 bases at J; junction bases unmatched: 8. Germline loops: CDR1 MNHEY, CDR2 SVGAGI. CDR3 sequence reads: CASSLKPDRVTGELFF. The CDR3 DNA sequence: TGTGCCAGCAGTTTAAAGCCGGACAGGGTCACCGGGGAGCTGTTTTTT.

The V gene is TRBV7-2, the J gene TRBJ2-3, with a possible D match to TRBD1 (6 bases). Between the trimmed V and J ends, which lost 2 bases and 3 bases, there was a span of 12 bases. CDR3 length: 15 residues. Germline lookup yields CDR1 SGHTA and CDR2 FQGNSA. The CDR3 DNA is TGTGCCAGCAGCTTACAAACAGGGACGACAGATACGCAGTATTTT. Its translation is CASSLQTGTTDTQYF.

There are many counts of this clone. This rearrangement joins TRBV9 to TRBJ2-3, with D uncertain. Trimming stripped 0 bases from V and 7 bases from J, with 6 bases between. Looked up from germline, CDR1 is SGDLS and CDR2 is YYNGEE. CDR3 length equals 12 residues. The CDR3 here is CASSVADNTQYF. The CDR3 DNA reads TGTGCCAGCAGCGTAGCTGACAATACGCAGTATTTT.

CDR3 sequence (DNA): TGTGCCAGCATTGGACAGGGCATCACTAATGAAAAACTGTTTTTT. This encodes CASIGQGITNEKLFF. The V and J genes are TRBV28 and TRBJ1-4; 8 positions agree with TRBD1. This CDR3 contains 15 residues. Looked up from germline, CDR1 is MDHEN and CDR2 is SYDVKM. Trimming at V came to 7 bases and at J to 2 bases, leaving 6 bases not matched to a gene.